The present TCR beta chain was sequenced within a study of Ad26.COV2.S vaccination and SARS-CoV-2 variants (dated by TCRdb to the early 2020s). Broadly, across the study: Vaccine-arm donors came from COV1001, a multicentre, randomized, double-blind, placebo-controlled phase I-IIa trial of Ad26.COV2.S in healthy adults. Investigators remained blinded to trial group allocation during experiments and outcome assessment. Participants in the trial were split at random into five groups of five each, receiving low-dose or high-dose Ad26.COV2.S once or twice, or else placebo on both occasions. A total of around 32 samples were included in the TCR-sequenced set, comprising around 19 Ad26.COV2.S vaccine recipients, 5 placebo recipients and 8 SARS-CoV-2 convalescent individuals. TCRbeta repertoire sequencing served as the tool for gauging how specific and how broad the SARS-CoV-2-reactive T cell receptors were following Ad26.COV2.S vaccination. Ad26.COV2.S was given intramuscularly at 5x10^10 or 1x10^11 viral particles, as a single shot or as two shots 56 days apart.

Read against the paper, the sample's treatment or condition label means: over 15 received Ad26.COV2.S at low or high dose, single or two shots; 5 received placebo; per-sample allocation not given. Repertoires of vaccine and placebo recipients were sequenced from samples collected on day 63 after the first injection. Cohort 1b enrolled around 24 adults aged 18-55 years at a single site in Boston, USA, between 29 July and 7 August 2020. As a vaccine, Ad26.COV2.S was a replication-incompetent adenovirus type 26 vector that expressed a prefusion-stabilized SARS-CoV-2 spike protein derived from the original Wuhan strain. A single count supports this clone. It has no known antigen specificity. Base quality data are lacking; no much larger clone is found one base away. Broader findings and caveats from the paper: The study was not powered for comparison of responses between vaccine doses or regimens. Substantial breadth of spike-specific CD8+ and CD4+ T cell responses was reported after vaccination. Vaccine and placebo recipients had comparable non-spike TCR breadth, which fits with the vaccine containing only spike. Higher spike-specific TCR breadth was observed in Ad26.COV2.S recipients than in placebo recipients (P = 0.0014). The authors noted that total T cell responses may have been underestimated by the TCR breadth and depth analyses.

From its cysteine to its phenylalanine, the CDR3 spans 12 amino acids. Only the CDR3 region is kept as DNA, spanning 36 bases read in frame from base 1. The V end loses 1 base and the J end loses 10 bases, and a stretch of 8 bases separates them. Based on the germline V gene, the CDR1 and CDR2 sequences are MDHEN and SYDVKM. The immunoSEQ Assay was used to sequence TCRbeta CDR3 regions. After extraction, genomic DNA underwent amplification by bias-controlled multiplex PCR, followed by high-throughput sequencing. Turning to the authors' computational methods: Collapsing and filtering of sequences were performed to quantify the absolute abundance of each unique TCRbeta CDR3 region. T cell fraction was estimated by normalization of TCRbeta template counts to usable DNA, with usable DNA being measured through amplification of reference genes present in all nucleated cells. Repertoire TCRs were annotated as SARS-CoV-2-specific when V gene, CDR3 amino acid sequence and J gene were exactly matched to a known reactive TCR set. The reference SARS-CoV-2 TCR set was derived from MIRA and filtered for enrichment in COVID-19-positive ImmuneCODE repertoires, a step that removed public or cross-reactive TCRs. Based on the MIRA antigens, annotated TCRs were further analysed at the level of specific ORF or position within ORF. Breadth was defined as the number of annotated unique rearrangements divided by the total number of unique productive rearrangements, and depth was defined as the summed frequency of the annotated unique rearrangements. Two-sided Wilcoxon rank-sum tests were used to compare TCR breadth between groups. The table was pulled from immuneACCESS by TCRdb, which kept in-frame rearrangements only. Such tables lose some clones; where checked, under half of the loss comes from unresolved V genes, and the rest has no known cause. V and J calls plus clone size are reproduced from that table; the DNA served to infer D and trimming. This sample has over 400,000 clones in its table, and about 90% of those were observed once. Approximately 1.7% of the sample is held by the ten biggest clonotypes.

The rearrangement combines TRBV28 with TRBJ2-1; tentative D gene TRBD1, with 6 bases matching. Material: peripheral blood, obtained in a trial of Ad26.COV2.S vaccine versus placebo. This clonotype was obtained from a person aged 18-65 years who received the Ad26.COV2.S COVID-19 vaccine or a placebo. Here is the DNA: TGTGCCAGCAGTTTATTCAGGGGAGAGCAGTTCTTC. The resulting protein is CASSLFRGEQFF.